What follows describes a single T cell receptor (beta chain). The CDR3 spans 11 residues. Trimming stripped 4 bases from V and 10 bases from J, with 11 bases between. The sample originates from a study of CD8 T cells in Susac syndrome. Reverse transcription of about 0.5 to 1 ug RNA was carried out with random hexamers. TCRdb re-called the immunoSEQ multiplex PCR reads with MiXCR, one entry per CDR3 protein. The sample yields around 200,000 distinct CDR3 sequences, 92% seen once. This clonotype was sampled from a human donor with multiple sclerosis. This chain uses TRBV6-7 with TRBJ2-7; D gene ambiguous. TRBV6-7 is known as an ORF, though its function is uncertain. The sequencing sample was made of CD8+ T cells from PBMCs. The CDR3 DNA reads as TGTGCCAGCAGTTGCCAAGTCGACCAGTACTTC. This encodes CASSCQVDQYF.